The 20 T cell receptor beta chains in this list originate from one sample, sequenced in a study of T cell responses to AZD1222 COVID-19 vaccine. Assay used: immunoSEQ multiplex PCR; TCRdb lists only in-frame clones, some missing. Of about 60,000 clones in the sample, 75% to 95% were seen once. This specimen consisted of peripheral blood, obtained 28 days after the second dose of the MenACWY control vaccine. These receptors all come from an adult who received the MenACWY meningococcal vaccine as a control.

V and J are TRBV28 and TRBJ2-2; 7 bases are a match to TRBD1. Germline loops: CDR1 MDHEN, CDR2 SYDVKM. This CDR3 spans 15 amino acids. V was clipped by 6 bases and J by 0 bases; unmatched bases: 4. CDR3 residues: CASRPGTANTGELFF. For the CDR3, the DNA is TGTGCCAGCAGACCTGGGACAGCGAACACCGGGGAGCTGTTTTTT.

CDR3: CASSQVGNTEAFF. The CDR3 DNA is TGCGCCAGCAGCCAAGTTGGGAACACTGAAGCTTTCTTT. The chain links TRBV4-1 to TRBJ1-1; D gene uncertain. This CDR3 is 13 amino acids long. Germline values: CDR1 MGHRA, CDR2 YSYEKL. Trimming removed 1 base at V and 1 base at J, with 4 bases between.

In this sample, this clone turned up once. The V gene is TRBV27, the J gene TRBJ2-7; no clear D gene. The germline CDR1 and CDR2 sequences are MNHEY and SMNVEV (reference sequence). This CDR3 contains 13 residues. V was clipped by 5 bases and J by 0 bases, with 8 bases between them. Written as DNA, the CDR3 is TGTGCCAGCAGTCCCCTTGGCTCCTACGAGCAGTACTTC. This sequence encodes CASSPLGSYEQYF.

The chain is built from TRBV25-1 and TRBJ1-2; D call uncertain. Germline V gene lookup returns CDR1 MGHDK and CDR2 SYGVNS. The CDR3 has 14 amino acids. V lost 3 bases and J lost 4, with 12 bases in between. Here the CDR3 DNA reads TGTGCCAGCAGTGATTTGGTACAGAGCTATGGCTACACCTTC. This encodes CASSDLVQSYGYTF.

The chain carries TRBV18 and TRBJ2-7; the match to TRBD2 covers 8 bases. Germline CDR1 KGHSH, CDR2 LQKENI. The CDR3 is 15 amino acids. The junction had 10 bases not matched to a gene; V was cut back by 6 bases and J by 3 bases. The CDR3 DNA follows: TGTGCCAGCTCCGGAGCGGGAGTCATGTTCTACGAGCAGTACTTC. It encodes CASSGAGVMFYEQYF.

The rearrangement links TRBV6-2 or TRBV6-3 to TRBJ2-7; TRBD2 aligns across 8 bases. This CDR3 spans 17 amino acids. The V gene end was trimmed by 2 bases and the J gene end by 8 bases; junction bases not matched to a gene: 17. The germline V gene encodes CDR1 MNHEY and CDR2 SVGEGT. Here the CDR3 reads CASSYALQGLDSDKQYF. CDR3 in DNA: TGTGCCAGCAGTTACGCCTTACAGGGACTAGATTCGGACAAGCAGTACTTC.

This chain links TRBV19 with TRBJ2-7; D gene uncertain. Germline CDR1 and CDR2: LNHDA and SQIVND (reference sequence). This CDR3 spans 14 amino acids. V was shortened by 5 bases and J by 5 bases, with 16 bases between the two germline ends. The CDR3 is CASSGLPLLDEQYF. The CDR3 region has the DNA TGTGCCAGTAGTGGCCTGCCCCTCTTGGACGAGCAGTACTTC.

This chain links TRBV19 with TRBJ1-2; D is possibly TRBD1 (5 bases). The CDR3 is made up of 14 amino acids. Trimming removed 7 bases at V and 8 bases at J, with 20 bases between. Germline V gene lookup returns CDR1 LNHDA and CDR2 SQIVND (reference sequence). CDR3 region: CASKQTVSGYGYTF. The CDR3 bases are TGTGCCAGTAAACAGACAGTGAGTGGATACGGCTACACCTTC.

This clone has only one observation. The CDR3 nucleotides are TGTGCCAGCAGTCGGGGGCAACGGCTGTTTTTT. Translating it yields CASSRGQRLFF. The chain employs TRBV25-1 and TRBJ1-4; TRBD1 might be the D (6 bases). In germline, CDR1 is MGHDK, CDR2 SYGVNS. The CDR3 length is 11 residues. Between the trimmed V and J ends, which lost 5 bases and 14 bases, there was a span of 12 bases.

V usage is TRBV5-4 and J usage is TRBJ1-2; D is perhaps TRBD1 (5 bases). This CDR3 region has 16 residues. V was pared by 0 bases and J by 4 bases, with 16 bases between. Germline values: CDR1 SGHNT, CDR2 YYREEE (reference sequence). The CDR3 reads CASSLGSTLGRYGYTF. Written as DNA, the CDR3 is TGTGCCAGCAGCTTGGGGTCGACCCTGGGGCGCTATGGCTACACCTTC. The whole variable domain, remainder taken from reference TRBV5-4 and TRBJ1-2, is ETGVTQSPTHLIKTRGQQVTLRCSSQSGHNTVSWYQQALGQGPQFIFQYYREEENGRGNFPPRFSGLQFPNYSSELNVNALELDDSALYLCASSLGSTLGRYGYTFGSGTRLTVV.

CDR3 DNA: TGTGCCAGCAGTCCTGGGGCAGATACGCAGTATTTT. This translates into CASSPGADTQYF. This chain links TRBV6-5 with TRBJ2-3; D ambiguous. The CDR3 has 12 residues. CDR1 MNHEY and CDR2 SVGAGI come from the germline V gene. V was shortened by 5 bases and J by 4 bases, with 7 bases between the two germline ends.

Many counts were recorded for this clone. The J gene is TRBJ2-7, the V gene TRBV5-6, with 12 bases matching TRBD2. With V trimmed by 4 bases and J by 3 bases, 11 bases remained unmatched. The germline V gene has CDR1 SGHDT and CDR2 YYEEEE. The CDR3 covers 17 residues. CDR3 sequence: CASSVGLAGPPLYEQYF. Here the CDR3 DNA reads TGTGCCAGCAGCGTGGGACTAGCGGGCCCTCCCCTCTACGAGCAGTACTTC.

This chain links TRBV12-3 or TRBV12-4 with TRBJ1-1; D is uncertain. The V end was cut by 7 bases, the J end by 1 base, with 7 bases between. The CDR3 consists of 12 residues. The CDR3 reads CASNPQNTEAFF. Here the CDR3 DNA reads TGTGCCAGCAACCCCCAGAACACTGAAGCTTTCTTT.

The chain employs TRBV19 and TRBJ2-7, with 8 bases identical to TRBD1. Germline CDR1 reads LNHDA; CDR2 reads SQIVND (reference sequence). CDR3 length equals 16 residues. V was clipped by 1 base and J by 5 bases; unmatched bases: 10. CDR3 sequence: CASSIGRQGAYNEQYF. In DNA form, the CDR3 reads TGTGCCAGTAGTATAGGTAGGCAGGGGGCTTACAACGAGCAGTACTTC.

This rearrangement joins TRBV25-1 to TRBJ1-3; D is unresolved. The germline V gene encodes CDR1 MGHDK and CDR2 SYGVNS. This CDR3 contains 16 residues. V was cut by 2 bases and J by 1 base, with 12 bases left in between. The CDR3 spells CASSELGEASGNTIYF. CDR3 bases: TGTGCCAGCAGTGAACTCGGGGAAGCGTCTGGAAACACCATATATTTT.

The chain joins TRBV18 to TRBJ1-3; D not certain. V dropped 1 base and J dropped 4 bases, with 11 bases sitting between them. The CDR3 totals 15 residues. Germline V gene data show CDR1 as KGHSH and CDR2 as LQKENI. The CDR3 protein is CASSPLGGAGNTIYF. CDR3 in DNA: TGTGCCAGCTCACCACTCGGAGGCGCAGGAAACACCATATATTTT.

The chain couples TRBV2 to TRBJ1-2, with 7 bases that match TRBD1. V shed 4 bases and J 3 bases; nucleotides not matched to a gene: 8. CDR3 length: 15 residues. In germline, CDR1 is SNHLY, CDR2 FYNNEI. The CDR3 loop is CASSVPTGWDYGYTF. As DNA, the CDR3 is TGTGCCAGCAGTGTACCGACAGGGTGGGACTATGGCTACACCTTC.

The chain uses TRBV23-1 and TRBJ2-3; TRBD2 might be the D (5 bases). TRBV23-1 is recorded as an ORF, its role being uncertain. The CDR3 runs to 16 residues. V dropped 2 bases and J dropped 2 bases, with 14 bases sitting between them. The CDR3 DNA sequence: TGCGCCAGCAGTCAAACCGCGGGCGGATCCACAGATACGCAGTATTTT. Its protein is CASSQTAGGSTDTQYF.

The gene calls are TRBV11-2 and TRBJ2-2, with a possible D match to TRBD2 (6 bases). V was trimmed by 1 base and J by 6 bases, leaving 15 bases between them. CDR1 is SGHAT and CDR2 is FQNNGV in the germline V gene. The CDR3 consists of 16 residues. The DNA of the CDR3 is TGTGCCAGCAGCTTAGCGGCTAGCGCTTTTCCCGGGGAGCTGTTTTTT. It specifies CASSLAASAFPGELFF.

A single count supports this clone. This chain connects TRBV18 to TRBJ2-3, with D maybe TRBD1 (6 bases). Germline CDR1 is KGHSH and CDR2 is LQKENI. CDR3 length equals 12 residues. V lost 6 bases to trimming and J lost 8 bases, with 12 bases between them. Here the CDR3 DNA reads TGTGCCAGCTCGCAACAGGGATTTACGCAGTATTTT. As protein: CASSQQGFTQYF. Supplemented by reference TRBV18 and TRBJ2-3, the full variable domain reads NAGVMQNPRHLVRRRGQEARLRCSPMKGHSHVYWYRQLPEEGLKFMVYLQKENIIDESGMPKERFSAEFPKEGPSILRIQQVVRGDSAAYFCASSQQGFTQYFGPGTRLTVL.